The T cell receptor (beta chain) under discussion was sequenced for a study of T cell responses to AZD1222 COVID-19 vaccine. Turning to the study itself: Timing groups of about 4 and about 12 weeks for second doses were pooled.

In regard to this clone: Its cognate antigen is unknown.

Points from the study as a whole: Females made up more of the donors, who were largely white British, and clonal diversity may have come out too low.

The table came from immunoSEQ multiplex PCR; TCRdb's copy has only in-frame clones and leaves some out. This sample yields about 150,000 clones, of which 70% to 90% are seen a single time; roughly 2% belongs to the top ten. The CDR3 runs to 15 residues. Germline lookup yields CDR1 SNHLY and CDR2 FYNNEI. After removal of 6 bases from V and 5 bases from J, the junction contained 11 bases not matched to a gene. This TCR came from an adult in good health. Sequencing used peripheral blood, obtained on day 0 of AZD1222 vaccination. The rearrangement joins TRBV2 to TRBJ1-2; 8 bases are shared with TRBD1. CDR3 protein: CASRDDRGIVYGYTF. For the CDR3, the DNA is TGTGCCAGCAGGGATGACAGGGGTATAGTGTATGGCTACACCTTC.